Listed here are 21 T cell receptor beta chains from one sample, sequenced in a study of blood T cell repertoires in COVID-19 (dated by TCRdb to 2018 to 2021). Receptor libraries were prepared by the immunoSEQ multiplex PCR assay. TCRdb stores this immuneACCESS table with in-frame sequences only. Part of the clones is absent; in the studies checked, under half of the shortfall reflects unresolved V genes, and no reason is known for the rest. This sample gives under 200,000 clones in total; about 90% of them show up just once. Of the sample, 0.75% to 0.95% is held by the ten largest clones. The sequencing sample was made of peripheral blood. Receptors originate from a woman between 65 and 79 years old with acute or convalescent COVID-19.

The genes are TRBV5-1 and TRBJ2-2; D gene uncertain. The CDR3 sequence is 13 residues long. V was pared by 3 bases and J by 9 bases, with 12 bases between. The germline gives CDR1 SGHRS, CDR2 YFSETQ. The CDR3 DNA sequence: TGCGCCAGCAGCTCTATACAGAGCCGGGAGCTGTTTTTT. Protein: CASSSIQSRELFF.

The genes are TRBV5-6 and TRBJ1-1; D is unresolved. Germline assignment: CDR1 SGHDT and CDR2 YYEEEE. CDR3 length: 16 amino acids. The V and J ends lost 2 bases and 0 bases respectively, with 14 bases between them. This CDR3 reads CASSFRSGLMNTEAFF. Written as DNA, the CDR3 is TGTGCCAGCAGCTTCCGGTCCGGACTGATGAACACTGAAGCTTTCTTT.

The chain links TRBV5-1 to TRBJ2-1; D may be TRBD1 (5 bases). Germline assignment: CDR1 SGHRS and CDR2 YFSETQ. There are 15 residues in the CDR3. The V end was cut by 3 bases, the J end by 2 bases, with 12 bases between. CDR3 sequence reads: CASSSVRTTYNEQFF. CDR3 in DNA: TGCGCCAGCAGCTCGGTGAGGACAACCTACAATGAGCAGTTCTTC.

The chain uses TRBV29-1 and TRBJ2-1, with 7 bases identical to TRBD2. CDR3 size: 13 residues. The V and J ends lost 7 bases and 4 bases, in that order; junction bases with no gene match: 7. Germline values: CDR1 SQVTM, CDR2 ANQGSEA. The CDR3 region is CSGKRGIYNEQFF. CDR3 bases: TGCAGCGGCAAGCGGGGAATATACAATGAGCAGTTCTTC.

This clone was counted only a few times. The chain joins TRBV6-2 or TRBV6-3 to TRBJ1-5; D is undetermined. Germline V CDR1 and CDR2: MNHEY, SVGEGT. The ends were cut back, 4 bases at V and 7 bases at J, with 17 bases in the middle. CDR3 size: 15 residues. Written as DNA, the CDR3 is TGTGCCAGCAGTTCTTTAGAATACAGTTTCCAGCCCCAGCATTTT. It translates to CASSSLEYSFQPQHF.

The chain links TRBV5-5 to TRBJ2-3; possible D gene TRBD2, 5 bases. V lost 4 bases and J 5 bases, leaving 14 bases between the germline ends. The germline CDR1 and CDR2 sequences are SGHKS and YYEKEE (reference sequence). This CDR3 has 14 residues. The CDR3 DNA is TGTGCCAGCAGCCCTCCCCGAGCGGTAGATACGCAGTATTTT. Translation: CASSPPRAVDTQYF.

The V and J genes are TRBV29-1 and TRBJ2-1; D may be TRBD2 (5 bases). This CDR3 has 11 amino acids. The V and J ends lost 7 bases and 16 bases respectively, with 20 bases between them. Germline CDR1 and CDR2: SQVTM and ANQGSEA. The CDR3 DNA sequence: TGCAGCGCCGCGGGTCCCGACCCCAATTTCTTC. Translating it yields CSAAGPDPNFF.

This clone was recorded a few times. J is TRBJ1-2 and V is TRBV25-1; D is unclear. Germline CDR1 reads MGHDK; CDR2 reads SYGVNS. Trimming stripped 6 bases from V and 8 bases from J, with 19 bases between. The CDR3 totals 14 residues. The CDR3 DNA reads as TGTGCCAGCAGGCAACTCGGCCCCGAGGGCGGCTACACCTTC. Its protein is CASRQLGPEGGYTF.

The chain is built from TRBV7-9 and TRBJ2-3, with 8 bases that match TRBD2. Germline V gene sequence: CDR1 SEHNR, CDR2 FQNEAQ (reference sequence). The CDR3 runs to 16 residues. V lost 0 bases to trimming and J lost 2 bases; unmatched junction nucleotides: 4. The CDR3 loop is CASSLAAGGHTDTQYF. CDR3 nucleotide sequence: TGTGCCAGCAGCTTAGCGGCGGGAGGCCACACAGATACGCAGTATTTT.

The rearrangement joins TRBV7-9 to TRBJ2-1, with TRBD2 matching 10 bases. CDR1 and CDR2 from the germline V gene are SEHNR and FQNEAQ (reference sequence). The CDR3 is 14 residues long. The trim removed 2 bases at V and 5 bases at J, leaving 0 bases unmatched. CDR3 in amino acids: CASSLTSGNNEQFF. CDR3 coding DNA: TGTGCCAGCAGCTTAACTAGCGGGAACAATGAGCAGTTCTTC.

The J gene is TRBJ1-6, the V gene TRBV24-1; no firm D call. Germline CDR1 reads KGHDR; CDR2 reads SFDVKD. Trimming left V 5 bases short and J 3 bases short, with 22 bases between. This CDR3 comprises 19 residues. The CDR3: CATSGTPGENIYYNSPLHF. CDR3 sequence (DNA): TGTGCCACCAGTGGGACGCCCGGGGAGAATATATACTATAATTCACCCCTCCACTTT.

This chain links TRBV4-1 with TRBJ1-2; 7 nucleotides agree with TRBD1. Losses at the gene ends were 3 bases for V and 5 bases for J; bases not matched to a gene: 9. The CDR3 covers 15 residues. Germline CDR1 MGHRA, CDR2 YSYEKL. CDR3: CASSQLTGTVYGYTF. In DNA, the CDR3 is TGCGCCAGCAGCCAGCTAACCGGGACAGTGTATGGCTACACCTTC.

The rearrangement joins TRBV7-2 to TRBJ2-2; D is unresolved. V lost 0 bases and J 0 bases, leaving 8 bases between the germline ends. Germline V gene sequence: CDR1 SGHTA, CDR2 FQGNSA. The length of the CDR3 is 16 residues. This CDR3 reads CASSLAIPANTGELFF. The CDR3 DNA is TGTGCCAGCAGCTTAGCGATCCCAGCGAACACCGGGGAGCTGTTTTTT.

Note on this clone: Other nucleotide sequences in the sample specify the same CDR3. The chain carries TRBV5-5 and TRBJ2-5; 7 nucleotides line up with TRBD1. CDR1 SGHKS and CDR2 YYEKEE come from the germline V gene (reference sequence). The CDR3 is made up of 15 amino acids. J lost 5 bases, V lost 4 bases, and 11 bases had no gene match. In nucleotides, the CDR3 is TGTGCCAGCAGCCTTGAAGGGGGCAGGGGTGAGACCCAGTACTTC. Its protein product is CASSLEGGRGETQYF.

This clone has only a few counts. J is TRBJ1-5 and V is TRBV19, with TRBD1 identical over 7 bases. V lost 2 bases to trimming and J lost 4 bases; unmatched junction nucleotides: 5. The CDR3 loop spans 15 amino acids. The germline CDR1 and CDR2 sequences are LNHDA and SQIVND (reference sequence). For the CDR3, the DNA is TGTGCCAGTAGTATAAACAGGGGTCCGAATCAGCCCCAGCATTTT. Translated, it gives CASSINRGPNQPQHF.

This clone was found once. The chain employs TRBV2 and TRBJ1-6; 8 bases map to TRBD1. The CDR3 is 15 amino acids. Trimming took 6 bases from V and 3 from J; bases not matched to a gene: 4. Germline loops: CDR1 SNHLY, CDR2 FYNNEI. The CDR3 nucleotides read TGTGCCAGCAGCCCAACAGGGGGCTATAATTCACCCCTCCACTTT. Translated, it gives CASSPTGGYNSPLHF.

The chain links TRBV5-6 to TRBJ2-7, with D possibly being TRBD2 (6 bases). The CDR3 covers 14 residues. Trimming removed 3 bases at V and 3 bases at J, with 13 bases between. Germline lookup yields CDR1 SGHDT and CDR2 YYEEEE. DNA of the CDR3: TGTGCCAGCAGCTGGGGACTGACGAACTACGAGCAGTACTTC. Translated: CASSWGLTNYEQYF.

The J gene is TRBJ2-2, the V gene TRBV7-9; 9 nucleotides align to TRBD1. The V gene's germline CDR1 is SEHNR and CDR2 FQNEAQ (reference sequence). Trimming cost V 7 bases and J 6 bases; bases outside gene matches: 6. This CDR3 comprises 14 residues. The CDR3 DNA is TGTGCCAGCATTCCGGGACAGGGCGCCGGGGAGCTGTTTTTT. Translating it yields CASIPGQGAGELFF.

This sequence joins TRBV29-1 and TRBJ2-1; 16 bases line up with TRBD2. The CDR3 is made up of 16 amino acids. The junction had 6 bases not matched to a gene; V was cut back by 1 base and J by 9 bases. In germline, CDR1 is SQVTM, CDR2 ANQGSEA. The CDR3 nucleotides are TGCAGCGTTGAAGTCGGGACTAGCGGGAGGGTTGCTGAGCAGTTCTTC. Translation: CSVEVGTSGRVAEQFF.

The genes are TRBV10-2 and TRBJ1-1, with D maybe TRBD1 (5 bases). The V and J ends lost 6 bases and 5 bases respectively, with 10 bases between them. This CDR3 is built from 12 residues. Per the germline V gene, CDR1 is WSHSY and CDR2 is SAAADI. DNA of the CDR3: TGCGCCAGCAGGGCAGGGCGGACTGAAGCTTTCTTT. Encoded protein: CASRAGRTEAFF.

This clone was counted between two and nine times. J is TRBJ2-2 and V is TRBV7-9; unclear D gene. Germline assignment: CDR1 SEHNR and CDR2 FQNEAQ (reference sequence). This CDR3 region has 14 residues. Trimming removed 0 bases from V and 1 base from J, with 3 bases in between. Written as DNA, the CDR3 is TGTGCCAGCAGCTTAGCCGGGAACACCGGGGAGCTGTTTTTT. Translated, it gives CASSLAGNTGELFF.